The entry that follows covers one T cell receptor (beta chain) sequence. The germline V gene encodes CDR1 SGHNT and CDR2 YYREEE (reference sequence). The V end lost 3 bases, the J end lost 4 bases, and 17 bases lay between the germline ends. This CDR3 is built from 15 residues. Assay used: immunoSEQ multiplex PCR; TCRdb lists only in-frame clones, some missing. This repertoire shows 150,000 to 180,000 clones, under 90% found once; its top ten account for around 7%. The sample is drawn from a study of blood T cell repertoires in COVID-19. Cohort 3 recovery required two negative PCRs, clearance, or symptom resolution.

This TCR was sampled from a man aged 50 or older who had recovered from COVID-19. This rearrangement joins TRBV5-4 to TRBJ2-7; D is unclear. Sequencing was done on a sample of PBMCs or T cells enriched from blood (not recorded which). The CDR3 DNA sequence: TGTGCCAGCAGCTCAAGTGGGCATATCAGATACGAGCAGTACTTC. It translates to CASSSSGHIRYEQYF.